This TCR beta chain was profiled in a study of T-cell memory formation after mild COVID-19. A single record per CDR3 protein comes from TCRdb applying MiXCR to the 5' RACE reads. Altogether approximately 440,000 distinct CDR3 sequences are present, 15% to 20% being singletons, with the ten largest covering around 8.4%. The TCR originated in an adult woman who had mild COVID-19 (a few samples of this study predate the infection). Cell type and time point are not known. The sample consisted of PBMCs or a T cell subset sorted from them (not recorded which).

The CDR3 is CASSEEVAGGEKLFF. The CDR3 DNA follows: TGTGCCAGCAGTGAAGAAGTGGCAGGGGGTGAAAAACTGTTTTTT. This chain connects TRBV2 to TRBJ1-4; 7 nucleotides agree with TRBD1. Germline V gives CDR1 SNHLY, CDR2 FYNNEI. The trim removed 1 base at V and 7 bases at J, leaving 6 bases unmatched. The CDR3 contains 15 residues.